This T cell receptor (beta chain) came from a study of cytomegalovirus exposure and HLA in healthy donors. Study-level findings and limits: Sequencing probably produced one cluster of sequence variants that were highly shared. In a later analysis, a genetic analysis reported fewer productive-TCR N-insertions in an Asian-associated ancestry cluster than the cohort average.

As for this clone: Antigen unknown.

Amplification used 60 Vbeta primers and 13 Jbeta primers. Data came from immunoSEQ multiplex PCR; TCRdb stores just in-frame clones and leaves some out. The sample records about 160,000 clones, over 65% being singletons. CDR3 length equals 15 residues. V shed 6 bases and J 0 bases; nucleotides not matched to a gene: 6. Germline V gene sequence: CDR1 MDHEN, CDR2 SYDVKM. This chain uses TRBV28 with TRBJ2-3, with TRBD2 matching 7 bases. Material: PBMCs. This sequence originates from a female donor in good health and CMV-seronegative. CDR3 protein: CASRGASGSTDTQYF. CDR3 nucleotide sequence: TGTGCCAGCAGAGGAGCTAGCGGAAGCACAGATACGCAGTATTTT.